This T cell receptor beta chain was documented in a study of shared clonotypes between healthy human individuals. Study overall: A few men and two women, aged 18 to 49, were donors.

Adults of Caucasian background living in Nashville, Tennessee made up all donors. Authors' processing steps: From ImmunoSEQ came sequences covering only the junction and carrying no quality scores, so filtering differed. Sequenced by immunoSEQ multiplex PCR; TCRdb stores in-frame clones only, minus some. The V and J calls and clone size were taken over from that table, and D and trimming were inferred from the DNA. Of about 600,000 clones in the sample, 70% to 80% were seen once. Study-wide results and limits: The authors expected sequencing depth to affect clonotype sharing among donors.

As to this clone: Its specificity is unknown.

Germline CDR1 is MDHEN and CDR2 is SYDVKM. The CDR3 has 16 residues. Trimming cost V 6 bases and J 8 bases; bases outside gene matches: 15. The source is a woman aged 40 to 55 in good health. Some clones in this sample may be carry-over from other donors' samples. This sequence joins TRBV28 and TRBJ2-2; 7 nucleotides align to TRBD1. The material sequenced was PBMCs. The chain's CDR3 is CASSRGQEALLGELFF. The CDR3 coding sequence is TGTGCCAGCAGCCGAGGACAGGAGGCACTTTTGGGGGAGCTGTTTTTT.